A single sample gave rise to the 7 T cell receptor beta chains below, sequenced in a study of post-analysis software for immune sequencing data. Study observations and caveats: Compared with controls, patients had more of roughly five TRBV segments, including TRBV5-6, TRBV5-1 and TRBV20-1.

These TCRs' antigens remain unknown. The authors incorporated unique molecular identifiers into the TCR beta cDNA libraries. TCRdb re-analysed the PCR reads in MiXCR, keeping a single row per CDR3 protein. The table lists about 460,000 distinct CDR3 sequences, under 55% of them singletons. Sequences were obtained from blood. These TCRs come from a girl aged 10-17 years with multiple sclerosis.

In its sample, this clonotype was seen a few times. V gene TRBV29-1 combines with J gene TRBJ2-7; 12 bases map to TRBD2. The CDR3 totals 13 residues. Germline V gene sequence: CDR1 SQVTM, CDR2 ANQGSEA. The junction had 2 bases not matched to a gene; V was cut back by 4 bases and J by 4 bases. CDR3 sequence reads: CSVVLAGGYEQYF. DNA for the CDR3: TGCAGCGTTGTCCTAGCGGGAGGGTACGAGCAGTACTTC.

The chain employs TRBV20-1 and TRBJ2-1; 9 positions agree with TRBD2. Germline CDR1 reads DFQATT; CDR2 reads SNEGSKA (reference sequence). Trimming at V came to 3 bases and at J to 7 bases, leaving 10 bases not matched to a gene. This CDR3 is built from 15 residues. In nucleotides, the CDR3 is TGCAGTGCTAGTAGCGGTAGCGGGAGTCTGAATGAGCAGTTCTTC. As protein: CSASSGSGSLNEQFF.

This clonotype was picked up one time. The chain links TRBV20-1 to TRBJ2-1, with 16 bases fitting TRBD2. Per germline, CDR1 DFQATT and CDR2 SNEGSKA (reference sequence). V trimming: 4 bases; J trimming: 2 bases; junction bases outside the gene matches: 8. The CDR3 consists of 18 residues. This chain's CDR3 is CSAKTGTSGRAAYNEQFF. For the CDR3, the DNA is TGCAGTGCTAAAACCGGGACTAGCGGGAGGGCGGCCTACAATGAGCAGTTCTTC.

V is TRBV6-5 and J is TRBJ1-1; the D gene is possibly TRBD1 (6 bases). This CDR3 comprises 16 residues. Germline CDR1 MNHEY, CDR2 SVGAGI. Trimming removed 2 bases at V and 5 bases at J, with 18 bases between. The CDR3 region has the DNA TGTGCCAGCAGTTACGGGGGGCGCGGGGTAGGAACTGAAGCTTTCTTT. The encoded protein is CASSYGGRGVGTEAFF.

This chain uses TRBV20-1 with TRBJ2-7, with TRBD1 matching over 8 bases. From germline, CDR1 is DFQATT and CDR2 SNEGSKA (reference sequence). CDR3 length: 15 amino acids. The V segment lost 3 bases and the J segment 4 bases; nucleotides outside the gene matches: 11. This chain's CDR3 is CSASARTGWPYEQYF. The CDR3 region has the DNA TGCAGTGCTAGTGCCCGGACAGGGTGGCCTTACGAGCAGTACTTC.

This clonotype has a handful of counts. This chain joins TRBV4-1 and TRBJ1-2; D unresolved. The CDR3 is 17 residues long. From germline, CDR1 is MGHRA and CDR2 YSYEKL. V shed 0 bases and J shed 7 bases, with 21 bases lying between them. CDR3 DNA: TGCGCCAGCAGCCAAGAACCCGCTGCGGCAGGAGAAGCTGGCTACACCTTC. It specifies CASSQEPAAAGEAGYTF.

For this clonotype: Germline is not matched at one junction end, which may reflect a read error. This chain links TRBV18 with TRBJ2-6; 7 bases map to TRBD2. The CDR3 covers 16 residues. Per germline, CDR1 KGHSH and CDR2 LQKENI. The chain's CDR3 is CASSPRGVPGANVLTF. Here the CDR3 DNA reads TGTGCCAGTTCACCACGGGGGGTGCCTGGGGCCAACGTCCTGACTTTC.